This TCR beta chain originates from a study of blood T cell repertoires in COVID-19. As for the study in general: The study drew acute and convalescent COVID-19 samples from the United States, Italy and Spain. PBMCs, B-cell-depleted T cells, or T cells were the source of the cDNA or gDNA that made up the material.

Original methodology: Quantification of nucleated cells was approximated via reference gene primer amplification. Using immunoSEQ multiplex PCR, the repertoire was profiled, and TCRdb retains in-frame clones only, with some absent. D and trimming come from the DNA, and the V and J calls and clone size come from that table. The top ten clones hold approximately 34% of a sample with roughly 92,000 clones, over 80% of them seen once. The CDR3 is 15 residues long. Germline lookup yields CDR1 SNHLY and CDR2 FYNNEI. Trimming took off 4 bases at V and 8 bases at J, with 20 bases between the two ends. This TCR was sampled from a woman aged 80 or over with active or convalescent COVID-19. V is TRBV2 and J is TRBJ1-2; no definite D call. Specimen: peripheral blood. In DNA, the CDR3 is TGTGCCAGCAGTGGGCCCGCTCCTCCCTCGGGAGGCTACACCTTC. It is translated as CASSGPAPPSGGYTF.